These T cell receptor beta chains were read from a single sample in a study of blood T cell repertoires in COVID-19. The repertoire was sequenced with immunoSEQ multiplex PCR; TCRdb's copy has only in-frame clones and lacks some. The top ten hold roughly 7% of the sample, which has nearly 300,000 clones, roughly 88% seen once. The material sequenced was peripheral blood. All receptors come from a woman in her thirties who had recovered from COVID-19. Each CDR3 is given with its conserved first and last residue. Each record gives: V gene, clone size, J gene, D gene, CDR3 protein, CDR3 DNA. A D gene is named only where the DNA matches it firmly. The listing skips clone size in some rows; elsewhere it reads once, few, many or a size class.

TRBV28	few	TRBJ1-2	NA	CASSRQSDYGYTF	TGTGCCAGCAGTCGACAGTCCGACTATGGCTACACCTTC
TRBV5-1	NA	TRBJ2-7	TRBD2	CASSAGGHPSYEQYF	TGCGCCAGCAGCGCGGGGGGCCATCCCTCCTACGAGCAGTACTTC
TRBV5-1	NA	TRBJ2-3	TRBD2	CASSIWTSGGTDTQYF	TGCGCCAGCAGCATTTGGACTAGCGGGGGCACAGATACGCAGTATTTT
TRBV15	NA	TRBJ2-5	TRBD2	CATSRGARAGGETQYF	TGTGCCACCAGCAGAGGCGCCCGAGCGGGGGGGGAGACCCAGTACTTC
TRBV30	NA	TRBJ2-3	TRBD2	CAWSSLAGGTDTQYF	TGTGCCTGGAGTTCTCTAGCGGGGGGCACAGATACGCAGTATTTT
TRBV28	NA	TRBJ1-5	NA	CASSLDGASNQPQHF	TGTGCCAGCAGTTTAGATGGGGCTAGCAATCAGCCCCAGCATTTT
TRBV9	NA	TRBJ1-1	NA	CASSVLQTDTEAFF	TGTGCCAGCAGCGTTTTGCAGACTGACACTGAAGCTTTCTTT
TRBV5-1	NA	TRBJ2-1	TRBD1	CASSPGQGPYNEQFF	TGCGCCAGCAGCCCCGGACAGGGGCCCTACAATGAGCAGTTCTTC
TRBV5-1	once	TRBJ1-3	TRBD1	CASTRTGDAGNTIYF	TGCGCCAGCACGCGGACAGGGGACGCTGGAAACACCATATATTTT
TRBV11-2	NA	TRBJ2-5	TRBD2	CASSVTTSGWETQYF	TGTGCCAGCAGCGTCACGACTAGCGGTTGGGAGACCCAGTACTTC
TRBV19	once	TRBJ1-5	TRBD1	CATRRGQIGNQPQHF	TGTGCCACTAGACGGGGACAGATCGGCAATCAGCCCCAGCATTTT
TRBV12-3/TRBV12-4	NA	TRBJ1-1	NA	CASSGWTEAFF	TGTGCCAGTTCGGGATGGACTGAAGCTTTCTTT
TRBV4-1	NA	TRBJ2-7	NA	CASSQPGRYEQYF	TGCGCCAGCAGCCAACCAGGGAGGTACGAGCAGTACTTC
TRBV4-1	NA	TRBJ1-6	NA	CASSQDPLRGSSYNSPLHF	TGCGCCAGCAGCCAAGACCCCTTGAGGGGGAGCTCCTATAATTCACCCCTCCACTTT
TRBV3-1/TRBV3-2	NA	TRBJ1-1	TRBD1	CASSQGRRQGHFMNTEAFF	TGTGCCAGCAGCCAAGGTCGGCGACAGGGACATTTCATGAACACTGAAGCTTTCTTT
TRBV19	NA	TRBJ2-1	TRBD2	CASSIGGGGEQFF	TGTGCCAGTAGTATCGGGGGGGGCGGCGAGCAGTTCTTC
TRBV12-3/TRBV12-4	NA	TRBJ2-2	NA	CATDTPGTGELFF	TGTGCCACGGACACCCCGGGCACCGGGGAGCTGTTTTTT
TRBV18	NA	TRBJ1-4	NA	CASSRASNEKLFF	TGTGCCAGCTCACGAGCCTCTAATGAAAAACTGTTTTTT
TRBV11-2	NA	TRBJ2-5	NA	CASSLGILGGRETQYF	TGTGCCAGCAGCTTAGGGATTTTGGGAGGTAGAGAGACCCAGTACTTC
TRBV5-1	NA	TRBJ2-7	TRBD2	CASSRGVAGGTAYEQYF	TGCGCCAGCTCGCGCGGGGTAGCGGGGGGGACCGCCTACGAGCAGTACTTC
TRBV5-4	NA	TRBJ1-2	NA	CASSPDRYMDYGYTF	TGTGCCAGCAGCCCAGACAGGTACATGGACTATGGCTACACCTTC
TRBV19	NA	TRBJ1-1	TRBD1	CASRGDRGSLTEAFF	TGTGCCAGTAGGGGGGACAGGGGGTCTCTAACTGAAGCTTTCTTT
TRBV25-1	once	TRBJ2-7	NA	CASRKTELSYEQYF	TGTGCCAGCAGAAAAACAGAGTTGTCCTACGAGCAGTACTTC
TRBV12-3/TRBV12-4	NA	TRBJ1-6	TRBD1	CASRWDRGSPLHF	TGTGCCAGCAGGTGGGACAGGGGTTCACCCCTCCACTTT
TRBV7-2	NA	TRBJ1-5	NA	CASRQPGARGNQPQHF	TGTGCCAGCAGGCAACCAGGGGCGCGGGGCAATCAGCCCCAGCATTTT
TRBV10-3	once	TRBJ1-2	NA	CAISPQGEYYGYTF	TGTGCCATCAGCCCACAGGGAGAATACTATGGCTACACCTTC
TRBV7-2	NA	TRBJ1-1	NA	CASSPMGEGTEAFF	TGTGCCAGCAGTCCGATGGGGGAGGGCACTGAAGCTTTCTTT
TRBV6-4	NA	TRBJ1-1	NA	CASSDPQTVVAEEIEAFF	TGTGCCAGCAGTGACCCCCAGACAGTTGTTGCCGAAGAGATTGAAGCTTTCTTT
TRBV28	once	TRBJ1-6	NA	CASSTLGHSNSPLHF	TGTGCCAGCAGTACCCTCGGACACAGTAATTCACCCCTCCACTTT
TRBV5-1	NA	TRBJ2-2	TRBD1	CASSPQGVGTGELFF	TGCGCCAGCAGCCCCCAGGGGGTCGGCACCGGGGAGCTGTTTTTT
TRBV4-2	NA	TRBJ1-5	NA	CASSQVLNRGNQPQHF	TGTGCCAGCAGCCAAGTTTTGAATAGGGGAAATCAGCCCCAGCATTTT
TRBV2	NA	TRBJ2-2	NA	CASSEAIYTGELFF	TGTGCCAGCAGTGAAGCTATATACACCGGGGAGCTGTTTTTT
TRBV6-6	NA	TRBJ1-2	TRBD1	CASSYSGTEDYGYTF	TGTGCCAGCAGTTACTCCGGGACAGAGGATTATGGCTACACCTTC
TRBV7-3	NA	TRBJ2-1	TRBD2	CASSDLAGGYNEQFF	TGTGCCAGCAGCGACTTAGCGGGGGGCTACAATGAGCAGTTCTTC
TRBV5-1	NA	TRBJ2-3	NA	CASSLEGGVSTDTQYF	TGCGCCAGCAGCTTGGAGGGCGGGGTGAGCACAGATACGCAGTATTTT
TRBV9	NA	TRBJ1-4	NA	CASSGAENEKLFF	TGTGCCAGCAGCGGGGCAGAAAATGAAAAACTGTTTTTT
TRBV18	NA	TRBJ2-7	TRBD2	CASSPLAGYEQYF	TGTGCCAGCTCACCCTTAGCGGGCTACGAGCAGTACTTC
TRBV12-3/TRBV12-4	once	TRBJ1-1	NA	CASSLRYTEAFF	TGTGCCAGCAGTTTACGGTACACTGAAGCTTTCTTT
TRBV2	NA	TRBJ2-7	NA	CASSYTSTEPPYEQYF	TGTGCCAGCAGTTACACTTCGACAGAACCACCCTACGAGCAGTACTTC
TRBV9	NA	TRBJ1-2	NA	CASSVGQGNGYTF	TGTGCCAGCAGCGTAGGTCAGGGGAATGGCTACACCTTC
TRBV6-6	few	TRBJ1-1	TRBD1	CASSFSGTGSGTEAFF	TGTGCCAGCAGTTTTTCCGGGACAGGGTCCGGAACTGAAGCTTTCTTT
TRBV5-1	NA	TRBJ1-2	NA	CASSHGGQNYGYTF	TGCGCCAGCAGCCACGGCGGTCAGAACTATGGCTACACCTTC
TRBV15	NA	TRBJ2-3	TRBD1	CATSRVFRQGSGTDTQYF	TGTGCCACCAGCAGAGTATTTAGACAGGGCTCGGGAACAGATACGCAGTATTTT